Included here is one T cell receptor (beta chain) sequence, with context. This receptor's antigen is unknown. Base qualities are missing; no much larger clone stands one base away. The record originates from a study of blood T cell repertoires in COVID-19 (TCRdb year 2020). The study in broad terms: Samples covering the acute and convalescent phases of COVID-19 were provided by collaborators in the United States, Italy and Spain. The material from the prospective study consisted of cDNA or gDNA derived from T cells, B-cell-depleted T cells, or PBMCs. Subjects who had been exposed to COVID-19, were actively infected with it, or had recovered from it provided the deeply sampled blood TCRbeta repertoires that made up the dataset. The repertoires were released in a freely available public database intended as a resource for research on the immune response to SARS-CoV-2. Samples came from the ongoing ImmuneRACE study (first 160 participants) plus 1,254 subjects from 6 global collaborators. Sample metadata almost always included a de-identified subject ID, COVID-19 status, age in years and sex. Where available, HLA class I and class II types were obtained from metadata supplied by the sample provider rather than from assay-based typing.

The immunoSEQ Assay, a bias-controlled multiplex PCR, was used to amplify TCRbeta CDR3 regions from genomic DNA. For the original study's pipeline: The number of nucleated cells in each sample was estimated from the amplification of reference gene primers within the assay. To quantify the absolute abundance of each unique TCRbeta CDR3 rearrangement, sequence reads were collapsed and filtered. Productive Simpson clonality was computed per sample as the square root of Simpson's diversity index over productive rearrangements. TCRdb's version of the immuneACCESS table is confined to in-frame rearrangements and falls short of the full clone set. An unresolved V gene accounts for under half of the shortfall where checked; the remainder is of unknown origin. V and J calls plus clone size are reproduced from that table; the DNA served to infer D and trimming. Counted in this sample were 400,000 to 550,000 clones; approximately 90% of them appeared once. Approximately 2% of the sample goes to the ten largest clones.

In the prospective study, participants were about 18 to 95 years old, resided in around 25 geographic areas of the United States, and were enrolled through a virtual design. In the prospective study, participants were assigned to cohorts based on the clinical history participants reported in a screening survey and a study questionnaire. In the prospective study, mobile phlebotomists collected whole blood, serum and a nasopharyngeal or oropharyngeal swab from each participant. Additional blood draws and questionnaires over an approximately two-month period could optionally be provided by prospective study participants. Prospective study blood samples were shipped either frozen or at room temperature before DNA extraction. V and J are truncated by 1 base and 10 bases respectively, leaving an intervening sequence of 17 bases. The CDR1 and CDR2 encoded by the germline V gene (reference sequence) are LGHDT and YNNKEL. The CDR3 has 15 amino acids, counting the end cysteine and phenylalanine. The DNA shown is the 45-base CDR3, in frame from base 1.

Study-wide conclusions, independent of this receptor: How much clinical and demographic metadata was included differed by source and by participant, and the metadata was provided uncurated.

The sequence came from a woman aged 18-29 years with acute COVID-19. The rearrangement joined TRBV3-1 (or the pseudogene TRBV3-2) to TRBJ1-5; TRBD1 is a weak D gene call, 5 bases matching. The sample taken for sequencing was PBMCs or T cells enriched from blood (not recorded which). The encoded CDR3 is CASSQGRQSVRPQHF. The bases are TGTGCCAGCAGCCAAGGTCGACAGAGCGTTCGTCCCCAGCATTTT.